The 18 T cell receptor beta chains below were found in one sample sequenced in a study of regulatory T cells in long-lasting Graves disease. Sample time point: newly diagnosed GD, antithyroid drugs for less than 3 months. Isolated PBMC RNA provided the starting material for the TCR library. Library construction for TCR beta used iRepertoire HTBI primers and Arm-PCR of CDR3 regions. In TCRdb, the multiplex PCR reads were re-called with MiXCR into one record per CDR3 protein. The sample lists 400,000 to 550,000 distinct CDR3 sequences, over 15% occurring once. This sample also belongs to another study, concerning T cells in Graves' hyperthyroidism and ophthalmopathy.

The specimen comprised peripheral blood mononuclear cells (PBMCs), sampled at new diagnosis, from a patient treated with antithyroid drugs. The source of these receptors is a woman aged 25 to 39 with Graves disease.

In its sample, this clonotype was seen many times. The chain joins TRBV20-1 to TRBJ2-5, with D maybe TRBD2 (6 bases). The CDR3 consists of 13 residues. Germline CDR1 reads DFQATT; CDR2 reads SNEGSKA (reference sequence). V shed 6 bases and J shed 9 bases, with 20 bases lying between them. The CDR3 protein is CSAPGTPLTAQYF. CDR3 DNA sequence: TGCAGTGCCCCCGGGACTCCTCTCACGGCCCAGTACTTC.

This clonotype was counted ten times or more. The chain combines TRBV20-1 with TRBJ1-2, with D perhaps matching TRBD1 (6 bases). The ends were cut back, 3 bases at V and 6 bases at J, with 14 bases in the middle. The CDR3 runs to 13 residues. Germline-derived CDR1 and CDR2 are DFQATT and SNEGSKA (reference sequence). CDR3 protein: CSASPGERDGYTF. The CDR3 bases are TGCAGTGCTAGCCCAGGGGAACGAGATGGCTACACCTTC.

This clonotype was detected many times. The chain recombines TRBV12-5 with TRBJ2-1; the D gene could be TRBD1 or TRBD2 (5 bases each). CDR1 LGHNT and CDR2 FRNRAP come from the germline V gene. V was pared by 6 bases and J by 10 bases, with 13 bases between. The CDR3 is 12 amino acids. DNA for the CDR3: TGTGCTAGTGGGGGACCTCACGTGGAGCAGTTCTTC. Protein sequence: CASGGPHVEQFF. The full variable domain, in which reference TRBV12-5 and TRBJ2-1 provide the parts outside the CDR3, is DARVTQTPRHKVTEMGQEVTMRCQPILGHNTVFWYRQTMMQGLELLAYFRNRAPLDDSGMPKDRFSAEMPDATLATLKIQPSEPRDSAVYFCASGGPHVEQFFGPGTRLTVL.

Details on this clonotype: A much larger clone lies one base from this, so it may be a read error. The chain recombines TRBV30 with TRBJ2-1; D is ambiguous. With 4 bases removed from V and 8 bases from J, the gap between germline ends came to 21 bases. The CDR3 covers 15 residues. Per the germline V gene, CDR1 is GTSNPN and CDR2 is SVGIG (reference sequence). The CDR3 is CAWTGRSHPNDEQFF. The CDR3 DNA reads TGTGCCTGGACCGGGCGCAGCCACCCGAACGATGAGCAGTTCTTC.

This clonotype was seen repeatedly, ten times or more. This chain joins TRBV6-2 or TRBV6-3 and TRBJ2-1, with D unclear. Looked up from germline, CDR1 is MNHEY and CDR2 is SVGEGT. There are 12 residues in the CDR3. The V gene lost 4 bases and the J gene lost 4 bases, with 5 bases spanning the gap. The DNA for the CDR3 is TGTGCCAGCAGTTCCCGGTACAATGAGCAGTTCTTC. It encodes CASSSRYNEQFF.

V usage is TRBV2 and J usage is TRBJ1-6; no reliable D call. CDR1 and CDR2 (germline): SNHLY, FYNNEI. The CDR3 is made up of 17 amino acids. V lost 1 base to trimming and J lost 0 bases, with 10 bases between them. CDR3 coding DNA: TGTGCCAGCAGTGAAGGAGCGGAGAGCTCCTATAATTCACCCCTCCACTTT. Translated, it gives CASSEGAESSYNSPLHF.

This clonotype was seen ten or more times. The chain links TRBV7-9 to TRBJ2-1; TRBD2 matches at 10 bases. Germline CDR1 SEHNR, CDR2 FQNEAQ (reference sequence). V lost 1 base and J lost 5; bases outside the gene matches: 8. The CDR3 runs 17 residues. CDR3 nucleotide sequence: TGTGCCAGCAGCTTAGGGGCCGGGCTAGCGGGGGACAATGAGCAGTTCTTC. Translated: CASSLGAGLAGDNEQFF.

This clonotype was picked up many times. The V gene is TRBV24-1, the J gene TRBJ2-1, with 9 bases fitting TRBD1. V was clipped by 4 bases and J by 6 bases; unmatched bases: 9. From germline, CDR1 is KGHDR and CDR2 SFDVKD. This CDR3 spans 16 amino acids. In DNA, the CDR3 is TGTGCCACCAGTGACTCCCGGACAGGGGTAGGCAATGAGCAGTTCTTC. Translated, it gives CATSDSRTGVGNEQFF.

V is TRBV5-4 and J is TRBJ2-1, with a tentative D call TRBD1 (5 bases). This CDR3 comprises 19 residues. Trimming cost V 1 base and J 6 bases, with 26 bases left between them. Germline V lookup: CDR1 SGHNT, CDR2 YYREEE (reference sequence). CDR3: CASSLWVRRGGVGGNEQFF. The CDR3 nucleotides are TGTGCCAGCAGCTTGTGGGTGCGTAGGGGCGGTGTAGGTGGCAATGAGCAGTTCTTC.

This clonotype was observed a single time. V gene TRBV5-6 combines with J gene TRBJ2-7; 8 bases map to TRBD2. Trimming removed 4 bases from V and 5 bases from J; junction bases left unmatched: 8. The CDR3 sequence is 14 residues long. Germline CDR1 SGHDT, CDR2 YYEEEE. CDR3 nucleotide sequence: TGTGCCAGCAGCGGAAGCGGGAGTTTGCACGAGCAGTACTTC. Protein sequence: CASSGSGSLHEQYF.

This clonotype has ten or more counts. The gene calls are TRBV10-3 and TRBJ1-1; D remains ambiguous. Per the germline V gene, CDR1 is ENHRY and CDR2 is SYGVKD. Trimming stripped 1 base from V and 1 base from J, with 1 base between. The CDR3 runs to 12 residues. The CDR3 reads CAISEWNTEAFF. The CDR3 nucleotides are TGTGCCATCAGTGAGTGGAACACTGAAGCTTTCTTT.

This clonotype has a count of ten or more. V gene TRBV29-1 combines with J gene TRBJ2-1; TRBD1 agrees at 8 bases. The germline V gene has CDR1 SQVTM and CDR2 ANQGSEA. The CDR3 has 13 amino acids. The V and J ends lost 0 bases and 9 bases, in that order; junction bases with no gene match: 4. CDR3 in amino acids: CSVEDPTGGEQFF. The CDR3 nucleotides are TGCAGCGTTGAAGACCCCACAGGGGGTGAGCAGTTCTTC.

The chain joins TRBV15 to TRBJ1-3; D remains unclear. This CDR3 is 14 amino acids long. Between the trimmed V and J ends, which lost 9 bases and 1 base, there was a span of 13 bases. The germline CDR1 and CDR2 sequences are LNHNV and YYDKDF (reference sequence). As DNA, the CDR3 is TGTGCCACTGCTGAAGAAGGGTCTGGAAACACCATATATTTT. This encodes CATAEEGSGNTIYF.

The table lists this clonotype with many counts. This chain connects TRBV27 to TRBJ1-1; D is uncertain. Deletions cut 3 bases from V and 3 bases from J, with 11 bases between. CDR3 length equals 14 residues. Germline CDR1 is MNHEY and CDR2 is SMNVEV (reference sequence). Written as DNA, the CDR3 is TGTGCCAGCAGTTTGAGAGAGACGGACACTGAAGCTTTCTTT. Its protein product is CASSLRETDTEAFF.

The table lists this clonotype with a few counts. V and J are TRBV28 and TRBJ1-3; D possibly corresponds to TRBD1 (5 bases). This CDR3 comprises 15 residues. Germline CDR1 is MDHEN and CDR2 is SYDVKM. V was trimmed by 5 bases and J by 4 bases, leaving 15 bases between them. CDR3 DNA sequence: TGTGCCAGCAGTCGCCGGACAACTGCCGGAAACACCATATATTTT. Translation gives CASSRRTTAGNTIYF.

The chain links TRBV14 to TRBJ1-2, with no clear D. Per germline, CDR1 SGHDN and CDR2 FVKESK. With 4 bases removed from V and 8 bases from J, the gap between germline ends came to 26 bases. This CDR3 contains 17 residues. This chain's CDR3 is CASSRQEFTTLAEGYTF. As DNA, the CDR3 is TGTGCCAGCAGCCGCCAGGAATTCACGACACTAGCTGAAGGCTACACCTTC.

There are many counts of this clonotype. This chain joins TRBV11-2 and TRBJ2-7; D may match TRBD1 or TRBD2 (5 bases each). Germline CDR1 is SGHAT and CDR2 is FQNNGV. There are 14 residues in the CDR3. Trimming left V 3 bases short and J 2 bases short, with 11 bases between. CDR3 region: CASSLGPTTYEQYF. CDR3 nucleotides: TGTGCCAGCAGCTTGGGACCGACTACCTACGAGCAGTACTTC.

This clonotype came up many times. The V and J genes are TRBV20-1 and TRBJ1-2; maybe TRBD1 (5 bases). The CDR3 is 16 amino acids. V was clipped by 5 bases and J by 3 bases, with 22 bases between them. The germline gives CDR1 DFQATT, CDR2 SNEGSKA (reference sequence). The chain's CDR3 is CSAPGGAVGRHYGYTF. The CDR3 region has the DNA TGCAGTGCTCCGGGAGGAGCAGTGGGGCGGCACTATGGCTACACCTTC.